The entry that follows covers one T cell receptor (beta chain) sequence. Its antigen is not identified. The CDR3 runs 14 residues. Germline values: CDR1 SNHLY, CDR2 FYNNEI. Losses at the gene ends were 3 bases for V and 8 bases for J; bases not matched to a gene: 5. This sample is part of a study of chemoradiotherapy in HPV16-positive cancers. Study outcomes and limitations: Candidate HPV-specific clones and E7-related TCR motifs grew in tumor during treatment. Only two HPV16-positive patients supplied the functional HPV-specificity definition.

Profiled with immunoSEQ multiplex PCR; TCRdb holds only in-frame clones, not every one. The profile covers thousands of clones, with about 78% appearing a single time and about 19% taken by the ten largest. The chain combines TRBV2 with TRBJ2-1, with 9 bases that match TRBD2. Sample collection occurred from a patient who underwent chemoradiotherapy. The receptor was derived from a human donor with HPV-associated anogenital cancer. CDR3 protein: CASSEVLAGDEQFF. The CDR3 coding sequence is TGTGCCAGCAGTGAGGTACTAGCGGGCGATGAGCAGTTCTTC.